Here is one T cell receptor (beta chain) with its context. Its antigen is unknown. This sample is drawn from a study of siplizumab effects on memory and regulatory T cells. Study conclusions and caveats: Alloreactive sequences whose origin lay in unstimulated CD4+ memory cells were significantly reduced by siplizumab. Unstimulated subset assignment was obtained for only a minor fraction of alloreactive clones.

The data were produced by immunoSEQ multiplex PCR, yet TCRdb's version contains in-frame clones alone and is incomplete. The sample contains fewer than 3,500 clones, about 60% of which appear only once. Unstimulated naive, memory, effector memory and TEMRA subsets from a few donor pairs underwent sequencing. The V gene end was trimmed by 7 bases and the J gene end by 4 bases; junction bases not matched to a gene: 6. Per the germline V gene, CDR1 is LNHDA and CDR2 is SQIVND (reference sequence). CDR3 length: 14 residues. The receptor was isolated from a human donor in good health. The rearrangement uses TRBV19 and TRBJ1-4, with TRBD1 matching over 7 bases. The specimen was TEMRA CD8+ T cells sorted from blood. Subset: unstimulated CD8+ CD45RA+ effector memory T cells. In nucleotides, the CDR3 is TGTGCCAGTACCACGACAGGGTATAATGAAAAACTGTTTTTT. It codes for CASTTTGYNEKLFF.